This T cell receptor beta chain was obtained from a study of T cell responses to AZD1222 COVID-19 vaccine. Whole-study results and caveats: Of the AZD1222 recipients, only five to seven were seropositive at baseline. Repertoire collection took place solely once the T cell response had peaked.

J lost 2 bases, V lost 4 bases, and 4 bases had no gene match. This CDR3 has 14 amino acids. Libraries were prepared by immunoSEQ multiplex PCR; TCRdb keeps only in-frame clonotypes and omits some of them. The sample holds about 160,000 clones, just over 90% seen once. Comment on this clone: Its antigen is currently unknown.

Second-dose intervals near 4 or 12 weeks were combined. The material was peripheral blood, obtained 28 days after the second AZD1222 dose. This chain uses TRBV23-1 with TRBJ2-5; 7 bases match TRBD1. TRBV23-1 is flagged as an ORF with uncertain function. This sequence originates from an adult who received the AZD1222 COVID-19 vaccine. CDR3 region: CASSPHRGQETQYF. The CDR3 DNA follows: TGCGCCAGCAGTCCCCACAGGGGACAAGAGACCCAGTACTTC.